What follows are 30 T cell receptor beta chains derived from one specimen sequenced in a study of T cells in Graves' hyperthyroidism and ophthalmopathy. Regions amplified from RNA transcripts were the TCR beta CDR3 regions. The HTBI set primed first-round TCR CDR3 RT-PCR. TCRdb re-analysed the multiplex PCR reads in MiXCR, keeping a single row per CDR3 protein. In the table there are 500,000 to 650,000 distinct CDR3 sequences, 46% of which are singletons. Sequencing was performed on peripheral blood or thyroid tissue (not recorded which). The receptors derive from an adult woman with Graves' disease, either hyperthyroidism or ophthalmopathy (not recorded which).

The chain couples TRBV24-1 to TRBJ1-5; weak D call: TRBD1 (5 bases). The CDR3 consists of 15 residues. Trimming left V 5 bases short and J 7 bases short, with 17 bases between. Germline V gene sequence: CDR1 KGHDR, CDR2 SFDVKD. CDR3 loop: CATSAPSGLEQPQHF. The CDR3, as DNA: TGTGCCACCAGTGCCCCCTCGGGACTTGAGCAGCCCCAGCATTTT.

V and J are TRBV9 and TRBJ2-5, with D tentatively TRBD2 (5 bases). The V gene's germline CDR1 is SGDLS and CDR2 YYNGEE. Deletions cut 3 bases from V and 5 bases from J, with 26 bases between. CDR3 length equals 18 residues. For the CDR3, the DNA is TGTGCCAGCAGCGCACCACAGTGGGGAGTGAACACCGGGGAGACCCAGTACTTC. The encoded protein is CASSAPQWGVNTGETQYF.

This clonotype was seen more than once but under ten times. The CDR3 spells CASILNRSGNTIYF. The CDR3 DNA reads TGTGCCAGCATCCTTAACAGGTCTGGAAACACCATATATTTT. The chain employs TRBV6-2 or TRBV6-3 and TRBJ1-3; a weak D match, TRBD1 (5 bases). The CDR3 spans 14 residues. The germline V gene encodes CDR1 MNHEY and CDR2 SVGEGT. V shed 7 bases and J shed 1 base, with 11 bases lying between them.

The chain uses TRBV7-2 and TRBJ1-4; D is unclear. The CDR3 runs 13 residues. Trimming stripped 1 base from V and 12 bases from J, with 12 bases between. Per the germline V gene, CDR1 is SGHTA and CDR2 is FQGNSA. This chain's CDR3 is CASSLVRGGELFF. CDR3 DNA: TGTGCCAGCAGCTTAGTTCGCGGCGGGGAACTGTTTTTT.

The chain has TRBV24-1 and TRBJ2-7; D possibly uses TRBD1 or TRBD2 (5 bases each). Germline V gene lookup returns CDR1 KGHDR and CDR2 SFDVKD. This CDR3 has 14 amino acids. Between the trimmed V and J ends, which lost 3 bases and 1 base, there was a span of 9 bases. In DNA form, the CDR3 reads TGTGCCACCAGTGATCGGGACGGTTCCTACGAGCAGTACTTC. Translated, it gives CATSDRDGSYEQYF.

A word on this clonotype: One end of the junction does not line up with germline, which may come from a read error. The chain joins TRBV7-3 to TRBJ2-5; the D is unclear. CDR3 length equals 15 residues. In germline, CDR1 is SGHTA, CDR2 FQGTGA. The CDR3 loop is CASSQESASQETQYF. Written as DNA, the CDR3 is TGCGCCAGCAGCCAAGAATCGGCCAGTCAAGAGACCCAGTACTTC. The full variable domain, with the rest looked up from reference TRBV7-3 and TRBJ2-5, is GAGVSQTPSNKVTEKGKYVELRCDPISGHTALYWYRQSLGQGPEFLIYFQGTGAADDSGLPNDRFFAVRPEGSVSTLKIQRTERGDSAVYLCASSQESASQETQYFGPGTRLLVL.

The chain has TRBV29-1 and TRBJ1-6, with a tentative D call TRBD1 (6 bases). From germline, CDR1 is SQVTM and CDR2 ANQGSEA. V was cut by 4 bases and J by 12 bases, with 16 bases left in between. This CDR3 is 13 amino acids long. The CDR3 region has the DNA TGCAGCGTTGTATCTCCGGGGGGCGGACCCCTCCACTTT. This codes for CSVVSPGGGPLHF.

The V call is TRBV4-2, the J call TRBJ2-5; TRBD1 aligns across 9 bases. V shed 5 bases and J 4 bases; nucleotides not matched to a gene: 8. The CDR3 extends over 15 amino acids. Germline V CDR1 and CDR2: LGHNA, YNFKEQ. As DNA, the CDR3 is TGTGCCAGCAGCGCGGGGACAGGGCAAACAGAGACCCAGTACTTC. This codes for CASSAGTGQTETQYF.

This clonotype was picked up a small number of times. The junction departs from the called germline gene at one end, perhaps through a read error. V usage is TRBV5-1 and J usage is TRBJ1-2; D gene uncertain. CDR3 length: 15 residues. From germline, CDR1 is SGHRS and CDR2 YFSETQ. This CDR3 reads CASSSLTTARHGYTF. CDR3 nucleotides: TGTGCCAGCAGCTCCCTGACTACGGCCCGGCATGGCTACACCTTC.

DNA for the CDR3: TGTGCCAGCAGTTGGGGACAGGGTAACGAGCAGTACTTC. The encoded protein is CASSWGQGNEQYF. The chain employs TRBV12-3 or TRBV12-4 and TRBJ2-7; 9 bases line up with TRBD1. Unmatched junction bases numbered 3, after V lost 4 bases and J lost 5 bases. The CDR3 totals 13 residues.

V is TRBV9 and J is TRBJ1-5, with 9 bases fitting TRBD1. This CDR3 is built from 16 residues. Trimming at V came to 4 bases and at J to 8 bases, leaving 13 bases not matched to a gene. Germline assignment: CDR1 SGDLS and CDR2 YYNGEE. The CDR3 coding sequence is TGTGCCAGCAGCACCCGGGGACAGGGCCCGGGGGAGCCCCAGCATTTT. It codes for CASSTRGQGPGEPQHF. Filled out from reference TRBV9 and TRBJ1-5, the complete variable domain reads DSGVTQTPKHLITATGQRVTLRCSPRSGDLSVYWYQQSLDQGLQFLIQYYNGEERAKGNILERFSAQQFPDLHSELNLSSLELGDSALYFCASSTRGQGPGEPQHFGDGTRLSIL.

This chain connects TRBV20-1 to TRBJ1-1; 12 bases align to TRBD1. CDR3 length: 22 amino acids. Per the germline V gene, CDR1 is DFQATT and CDR2 is SNEGSKA (reference sequence). Unmatched junction bases numbered 21, after V lost 1 base and J lost 0 bases. Here the CDR3 reads CSARGIQGTGGQRLPMNTEAFF. In DNA form, the CDR3 reads TGCAGTGCTAGAGGAATTCAGGGGACAGGGGGCCAACGCCTTCCTATGAACACTGAAGCTTTCTTT.

This clonotype came up many times. V usage is TRBV30 and J usage is TRBJ1-2; D is ambiguous. V was cut by 4 bases and J by 7 bases, with 10 bases left in between. The germline V gene has CDR1 GTSNPN and CDR2 SVGIG (reference sequence). This CDR3 has 11 amino acids. Written as DNA, the CDR3 is TGTGCCTGGAATGGAGAACGTGGCTACACCTTC. It is translated as CAWNGERGYTF.

This clonotype was recorded many times. The chain carries TRBV20-1 and TRBJ2-7, with 8 bases lining up with TRBD2. CDR3 size: 14 residues. Germline V lookup: CDR1 DFQATT, CDR2 SNEGSKA (reference sequence). J was trimmed by 2 bases and V by 4 bases; bases with no gene match: 7. DNA of the CDR3: TGCAGTGCTATAGGGAGGCGGGGGGCCTACGAGCAGTACTTC. Amino acids: CSAIGRRGAYEQYF.

This chain links TRBV7-9 with TRBJ2-7, with 7 bases fitting TRBD1. CDR1 and CDR2 from the germline V gene are SEHNR and FQNEAQ (reference sequence). The J segment lost 0 bases and the V segment lost 6 bases, leaving 8 bases of the junction unmatched. The CDR3 consists of 15 residues. CDR3 nucleotides: TGTGCCAGCAGTCCTTGGACAGGAAGCTCCTACGAGCAGTACTTC. This translates into CASSPWTGSSYEQYF.

This clonotype has only one observation. V gene TRBV10-3 combines with J gene TRBJ2-5; tentative D call: TRBD2 (6 bases). With 8 bases removed from V and 5 bases from J, the gap between germline ends came to 21 bases. CDR1 and CDR2 from the germline V gene are ENHRY and SYGVKD. This CDR3 comprises 15 residues. The CDR3 protein is CAIRPKGRNVETQYF. The CDR3 DNA follows: TGTGCCATCCGACCTAAGGGGAGGAACGTGGAGACCCAGTACTTC.

The chain has TRBV7-6 and TRBJ2-5, with D possibly TRBD2 on 5 matching bases. The germline V gene encodes CDR1 SGHVS and CDR2 FNYEAQ. Trimming removed 1 base from V and 2 bases from J, with 11 bases in between. The CDR3 is made up of 15 amino acids. CDR3 sequence: CASSLGRRAQETQYF. The CDR3, as DNA: TGTGCCAGCAGCTTAGGGAGGCGGGCACAAGAGACCCAGTACTTC.

The rearrangement links TRBV6-5 to TRBJ2-7; D call uncertain. The V end was cut by 6 bases, the J end by 5 bases, with 14 bases between. Germline V gene sequence: CDR1 MNHEY, CDR2 SVGAGI. This CDR3 has 13 amino acids. This chain's CDR3 is CASRPVAPDEQYF. The CDR3 coding sequence is TGTGCCAGCAGGCCGGTGGCCCCGGACGAGCAGTACTTC.

This chain joins TRBV9 and TRBJ2-6; D not resolved. Germline V gene sequence: CDR1 SGDLS, CDR2 YYNGEE. The CDR3 covers 14 residues. The V gene lost 0 bases and the J gene lost 4 bases, with 5 bases spanning the gap. CDR3 nucleotide sequence: TGTGCCAGCAGCGTAGGGACGGGGGCCAACGTCCTGACTTTC. Translation: CASSVGTGANVLTF.

The chain combines TRBV10-3 with TRBJ1-1; 7 bases map to TRBD1. The CDR3 consists of 10 residues. Trimming removed 10 bases from V and 11 bases from J; junction bases left unmatched: 7. Germline V gene data show CDR1 as ENHRY and CDR2 as SYGVKD. CDR3 DNA: TGTGCCAAAACGACAGGGTTCGCTTTCTTT. Encoded protein: CAKTTGFAFF.

The chain recombines TRBV7-8 with TRBJ2-5; D perhaps matches TRBD2 (5 bases). This CDR3 has 16 amino acids. Trimming left V 1 base short and J 5 bases short, with 17 bases between. Germline CDR1 reads SGHVS; CDR2 reads FQNEAQ. The CDR3 DNA follows: TGTGCCAGCAGCTTAGGTCCATTGGGAGTAGTGGAGACCCAGTACTTC. Amino acid sequence: CASSLGPLGVVETQYF. Variable domain in full (rest from reference TRBV7-8 and TRBJ2-5): GAGVSQSPRYKVAKRGQDVALRCDPISGHVSLFWYQQALGQGPEFLTYFQNEAQLDKSGLPSDRFFAERPEGSVSTLKIQRTQQEDSAVYLCASSLGPLGVVETQYFGPGTRLLVL.

Many counts were recorded for this clonotype. The rearrangement links TRBV4-3 to TRBJ1-1; no definite D call. CDR3 length: 14 residues. Trimming left V 0 bases short and J 1 base short, with 6 bases between. Germline V gene data show CDR1 as LGHNA and CDR2 as YSLEER. In DNA form, the CDR3 reads TGCGCCAGCAGCCAAGATCCATGGAACACTGAAGCTTTCTTT. This gives the protein CASSQDPWNTEAFF.

This clonotype was observed a handful of times. The chain joins TRBV6-1 to TRBJ1-1; D gene ambiguous. V shed 7 bases and J shed 8 bases, with 11 bases lying between them. The CDR3 runs to 11 residues. Germline V gives CDR1 MNHNS, CDR2 SASEGT. The CDR3 is CASTWISEAFF. The CDR3 DNA reads TGTGCCAGCACCTGGATATCGGAAGCTTTCTTT.

The chain carries TRBV5-1 and TRBJ1-5, with D perhaps TRBD1 (6 bases). With 2 bases removed from V and 5 bases from J, the gap between germline ends came to 14 bases. The length of the CDR3 is 15 residues. Germline V gene data show CDR1 as SGHRS and CDR2 as YFSETQ. In DNA form, the CDR3 reads TGCGCCAGCAGCTTTTCAGGGGTTCTCGATCAGCCCCAGCATTTT. It encodes CASSFSGVLDQPQHF. Combining the CDR3 with reference TRBV5-1 and TRBJ1-5 gives the whole variable domain KAGVTQTPRYLIKTRGQQVTLSCSPISGHRSVSWYQQTPGQGLQFLFEYFSETQRNKGNFPGRFSGRQFSNSRSEMNVSTLELGDSALYLCASSFSGVLDQPQHFGDGTRLSIL.

J is TRBJ1-1 and V is TRBV7-2; D remains ambiguous. This CDR3 spans 17 amino acids. Trimming removed 7 bases at V and 2 bases at J, with 23 bases between. Per germline, CDR1 SGHTA and CDR2 FQGNSA. CDR3 protein: CASNPLRRRAPNTEAFF. CDR3 in DNA: TGTGCCAGCAACCCCCTCCGACGCCGGGCCCCAAACACTGAAGCTTTCTTT.

This chain joins TRBV6-5 and TRBJ2-5, with D perhaps assigned TRBD1 or TRBD2 (5 bases each). There are 13 residues in the CDR3. Germline V lookup: CDR1 MNHEY, CDR2 SVGAGI. V gave up 6 bases and J gave up 5 bases, with 13 bases separating them. CDR3 residues: CASRGTVRETQYF. CDR3 bases: TGTGCCAGCAGGGGGACGGTCCGCGAGACCCAGTACTTC.

Remarks on this clonotype: One base away lies a much larger clone, so this may be a sequencing read error. The chain carries TRBV20-1 and TRBJ1-4, with D tentatively TRBD1 (5 bases). Germline V gene lookup returns CDR1 DFQATT and CDR2 SNEGSKA (reference sequence). The V end was cut by 1 base, the J end by 8 bases, with 17 bases between. CDR3 size: 15 residues. CDR3 residues: CSARALGDGREKLFF. In nucleotides, the CDR3 is TGCAGTGCTAGAGCGCTCGGGGACGGTAGGGAAAAACTGTTTTTT.

This clonotype was recorded at least ten times. The rearrangement uses TRBV4-1 and TRBJ1-2, with TRBD1 matching over 11 bases. Germline V gene data show CDR1 as MGHRA and CDR2 as YSYEKL. This CDR3 has 16 amino acids. The V gene end was trimmed by 5 bases and the J gene end by 7 bases; junction bases not matched to a gene: 12. The CDR3 is CASSTEPGQGVRGYTF. The CDR3 DNA reads as TGCGCCAGCAGCACCGAACCGGGACAGGGGGTTCGTGGCTACACCTTC.

The sample holds many counts of this clonotype. The CDR3 DNA follows: TGTGCCAGCAGCGCATACCGGGACAGAATAAAAGCTTTCTTT. Translation: CASSAYRDRIKAFF. The V call is TRBV7-2, the J call TRBJ1-1; 7 nucleotides match TRBD1. Germline V gene data show CDR1 as SGHTA and CDR2 as FQGNSA. After removal of 5 bases from V and 9 bases from J, the junction contained 12 bases not matched to a gene. CDR3 length: 14 residues.

The chain combines TRBV6-1 with TRBJ1-6, with D unresolved. This CDR3 is 13 amino acids long. The V gene's germline CDR1 is MNHNS and CDR2 SASEGT. V lost 5 bases and J lost 7, with 9 bases in between. The CDR3 DNA reads TGTGCCAGCAGTCCTCAAAAGAATTCACCCCTCCACTTT. Amino acid sequence: CASSPQKNSPLHF.